This TCR beta chain was obtained from a study of blood T cell repertoires in COVID-19. Background on the study: Sample material is recorded as cDNA or gDNA derived from T cells, B-cell-depleted T cells, or PBMCs.

The repertoire was sequenced with immunoSEQ multiplex PCR; TCRdb's copy has only in-frame clones and lacks some. The repertoire holds 280,000 or so clones, with 70% to 90% as singletons. The CDR3 extends over 14 amino acids. In germline, CDR1 is SGHVS, CDR2 FQNEAQ. The V gene lost 6 bases and the J gene lost 0 bases, with 6 bases spanning the gap. The V call is TRBV7-8, the J call TRBJ1-6; a possible D gene is TRBD1 (5 bases). The TCR comes from a man between 18 and 29 years old with active or convalescent COVID-19. The sequenced material came from peripheral blood. The CDR3 DNA reads as TGTGCCAGCAGTAGGGGCTCCTATAATTCACCCCTCCACTTT. This codes for CASSRGSYNSPLHF.